Detailed here is one TCR beta chain. The data are from a study of OX40 agonist ivuxolimab in advanced cancers. With autoimmune disease history or systemic immunosuppression, patients were excluded. With 0 bases clipped from V and 4 bases from J, the junction kept 1 base outside the gene matches. CDR1 is MNHEY and CDR2 is SVGAGI in the germline V gene. The CDR3 contains 14 residues. Clones were sequenced by immunoSEQ multiplex PCR, and TCRdb holds only the in-frame ones, with some missing. The sample holds around 55,000 clones; roughly nine tenths are singletons and the top ten take around 12%. The receptor comes from an adult with an advanced solid tumor such as melanoma, head and neck, liver or kidney cancer. This chain connects TRBV6-5 to TRBJ2-7; TRBD1 matches 9 bases. The sample consisted of CD4+ or CD8+ T cells sorted from blood, taken in a trial of the OX40 agonist ivuxolimab. CDR3 nucleotide sequence: TGTGCCAGCAGTTACTCGACAGGGGGGTACGAGCAGTACTTC. This codes for CASSYSTGGYEQYF.